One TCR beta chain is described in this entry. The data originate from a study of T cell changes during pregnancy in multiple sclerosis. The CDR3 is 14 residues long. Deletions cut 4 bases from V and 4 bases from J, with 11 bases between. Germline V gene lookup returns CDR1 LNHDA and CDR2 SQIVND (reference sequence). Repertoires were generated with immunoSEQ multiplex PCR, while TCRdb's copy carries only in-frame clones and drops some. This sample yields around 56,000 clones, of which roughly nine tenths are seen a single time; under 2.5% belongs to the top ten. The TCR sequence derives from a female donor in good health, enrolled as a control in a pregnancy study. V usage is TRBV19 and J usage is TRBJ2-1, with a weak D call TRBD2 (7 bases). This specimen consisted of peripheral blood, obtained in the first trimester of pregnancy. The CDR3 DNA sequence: TGTGCCAGTAGTAGCGGGGGACAATACAATGAGCAGTTCTTC. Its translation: CASSSGGQYNEQFF.